This TCR beta chain was captured by sequencing in a study of blood T cell repertoires in COVID-19. Overall study: The cDNA or gDNA used as material had been derived from T cells, B-cell-depleted T cells, or PBMCs.

V lost 0 bases and J lost 0, with 8 bases in between. The CDR3 contains 16 residues. Germline loops: CDR1 MGHRA, CDR2 YSYEKL. Cohort 3 donors were reported recovered after two negative PCRs, clearance, or symptom resolution. This clone was recorded once. Assay used: immunoSEQ multiplex PCR; TCRdb lists only in-frame clones, some missing. The table lists some 270,000 clones, around 86% of them singletons. V and J are TRBV4-1 and TRBJ2-2; D gene unclear. Specimen: PBMCs or T cells enriched from blood (not recorded which). The origin of this receptor is a woman aged 35 to 49 who had recovered from COVID-19. In DNA, the CDR3 is TGCGCCAGCAGCCAAGACCAGCGAGCGAACACCGGGGAGCTGTTTTTT. Protein product: CASSQDQRANTGELFF.